This TCR beta chain was captured by sequencing in a study of cytotoxic CD8 clonotypes in ibrutinib-treated CLL. Turning to the study itself: Outcomes included around 25 partial and 2 complete responses; after median 68 months, roughly 14 stayed remitted and around 12 progressed. Across samples, productive templates numbered 255,043 and productive rearrangements reached approximately 94,000 on average.

The authors obtained approximately 2.1 micrograms of genomic DNA from cryopreserved PBMCs for TCR beta libraries. Deletions cut 6 bases from V and 2 bases from J, with 14 bases between. The CDR3 consists of 13 residues. The V gene's germline CDR1 is SQVTM and CDR2 ANQGSEA. Clones were read by immunoSEQ multiplex PCR, and TCRdb kept only the in-frame ones, dropping some. The table has over 200,000 clones, 60% to 80% seen once. Study-wide findings and caveats: Circulating CD8+ T-cell counts were tracked by baseline clonality, which exceeded that of age-matched healthy donors.

Details on this clone: Its target is not known.

The genes are TRBV29-1 and TRBJ2-7, with D tentatively TRBD1 or TRBD2 (5 bases each). The sequence came from a human donor with chronic lymphocytic leukemia. The sequencing here drew on PBMCs, taken after 12 months of ibrutinib treatment. The DNA of the CDR3 is TGCAGCGTCCCTGGCCTGGGGGCCTACGAGCAGTACTTC. The encoded protein is CSVPGLGAYEQYF.